A single sample gave rise to the 8 T cell receptor beta chains below, sequenced in a study of blood T cell repertoires in COVID-19. Produced via immunoSEQ multiplex PCR; TCRdb's table is partial and in-frame only. The sample includes roughly 500,000 clones, roughly nine tenths of them seen just once. Input material: PBMCs or T cells enriched from blood (not recorded which). These receptors were obtained from a woman in her sixties or seventies who had recovered from COVID-19.

J is TRBJ1-1 and V is TRBV6-1; D uncertain. Trimming stripped 2 bases from V and 0 bases from J, with 7 bases between. CDR1 MNHNS and CDR2 SASEGT come from the germline V gene. This CDR3 region has 14 residues. The CDR3 coding sequence is TGTGCCAGCAGTGAAAACATACTGAACACTGAAGCTTTCTTT. As protein: CASSENILNTEAFF.

This chain connects TRBV5-1 to TRBJ1-5; 7 bases fit TRBD1. The trim removed 0 bases at V and 4 bases at J, leaving 4 bases unmatched. Germline CDR1 SGHRS, CDR2 YFSETQ. The CDR3 covers 15 residues. CDR3 bases: TGCGCCAGCAGCTTGGAGGGGGCCCTTAATCAGCCCCAGCATTTT. It codes for CASSLEGALNQPQHF.

In DNA form, the CDR3 reads TGTGCCACCAGTGATTCCGGGGGCTATGGCTACACCTTC. This encodes CATSDSGGYGYTF. The chain is built from TRBV24-1 and TRBJ1-2; possibly TRBD1 for D (5 bases). The V and J ends lost 2 bases and 4 bases respectively, with 7 bases between them. The CDR3 runs 13 residues. Germline V gene sequence: CDR1 KGHDR, CDR2 SFDVKD.

The CDR3 DNA reads as TGTGCCAGCACAAAAGGGGCGCGGGAAAAACTGTTTTTT. Protein: CASTKGAREKLFF. J is TRBJ1-4 and V is TRBV12-3 or TRBV12-4; a weak D match, TRBD1 (5 bases). V lost 7 bases to trimming and J lost 8 bases, with 14 bases between them. This CDR3 spans 13 amino acids.

The chain links TRBV5-1 to TRBJ2-3; 10 positions match TRBD1. CDR1 is SGHRS, CDR2 YFSETQ, per germline. V was pared by 2 bases and J by 3 bases, with 9 bases of the junction left unmatched. This CDR3 has 17 residues. The chain's CDR3 is CASSFGDRGGETDTQYF. Written as DNA, the CDR3 is TGCGCCAGCAGCTTTGGGGACAGGGGCGGAGAGACAGATACGCAGTATTTT.

The J gene is TRBJ2-2, the V gene TRBV10-2; 9 nucleotides line up with TRBD1. The CDR3 runs to 14 residues. The V gene's germline CDR1 is WSHSY and CDR2 SAAADI. V lost 8 bases, J lost 5 bases, and 6 bases stayed unmatched. The CDR3 protein is CASQGQGGTGELFF. CDR3 DNA: TGCGCCAGCCAGGGACAGGGAGGTACCGGGGAGCTGTTTTTT.

The table lists this clone with a few counts. V and J are TRBV9 and TRBJ2-2; D may be TRBD2 (6 bases). The CDR3 runs 14 residues. The V gene lost 2 bases and the J gene lost 3 bases, with 8 bases spanning the gap. Germline lookup yields CDR1 SGDLS and CDR2 YYNGEE. The CDR3 here is CASSVGGDTGELFF. The CDR3 nucleotides read TGTGCCAGCAGCGTGGGGGGTGACACCGGGGAGCTGTTTTTT.

Only a few counts were recorded for this clone. The chain has TRBV5-4 and TRBJ2-1; 7 bases agree with TRBD1. Germline V gene data show CDR1 as SGHNT and CDR2 as YYREEE (reference sequence). V was pared by 4 bases and J by 4 bases, with 8 bases of the junction left unmatched. The CDR3 spans 15 residues. In DNA form, the CDR3 reads TGTGCCAGCAGCGTGGACAGGCAGGAATACAATGAGCAGTTCTTC. This codes for CASSVDRQEYNEQFF.